The rows below give T cell receptor beta chains drawn from one sample of a study of shared clonotypes between healthy human individuals. Method: immunoSEQ multiplex PCR; TCRdb's copy keeps in-frame clones and lacks some. The table includes roughly 1 million clones, about 75% detected once. Sequenced material: memory CD4+ T cells sorted from blood. The source is a man younger than 35 in good health. Each CDR3 is given with its conserved first and last residue.

V: TRBV5-1
J: TRBJ2-7
CDR3: CASSPSLGGTYEQYF

V: TRBV7-2
J: TRBJ2-1
CDR3: CASSLGGSPNEQFF

V: TRBV27
J: TRBJ1-1
CDR3: CASSSKSEAFF

V: TRBV6-6
J: TRBJ1-1
CDR3: CASSYSTAVKSEAFF

V: TRBV19
J: TRBJ2-5
CDR3: CASSPKGMYQETQYF

V: TRBV6-6
J: TRBJ2-7
CDR3: CASSPNRVRTYEQYF

V: TRBV6-5
J: TRBJ2-7
CDR3: CASIRTGPYEQYF

V: TRBV5-4
J: TRBJ1-2
CDR3: CASSPDINYGYTF

V: TRBV6-5
J: TRBJ2-7
CDR3: CASSYASGATYEQYF

V: TRBV10-3
J: TRBJ2-6
CDR3: CAISESGSGANVLTF

V: TRBV30
J: TRBJ2-3
CDR3: CAWSPADTDTQYF

V: TRBV6-1
J: TRBJ1-4
CDR3: CASTIYEKLFF

V: TRBV7-6
J: TRBJ2-2
CDR3: CASSRGQGPNTGELFF

V: TRBV2
J: TRBJ2-5
CDR3: CASSREGGAQETQYF

V: TRBV5-1
J: TRBJ1-1
CDR3: CASSLAGQGLTEAFF

V: TRBV5-1
J: TRBJ2-7
CDR3: CASSSDPPGHSFDEQYF

V: TRBV11-2
J: TRBJ2-7
CDR3: CASSYDRDRYEQYF

V: TRBV18
J: TRBJ2-1
CDR3: CASSPLFLGSYEQFF

V: TRBV5-7
J: TRBJ2-1
CDR3: CASSLAGPQTYNEQFF

V: TRBV7-2
J: TRBJ2-7
CDR3: CASSLGGYLTYEQYF

V: TRBV7-7
J: TRBJ1-4
CDR3: CASSLDLGRPLFF

V: TRBV6-4
J: TRBJ1-5
CDR3: CASSEQGNQPQHF

V: TRBV6-4
J: TRBJ2-1
CDR3: CASSRSGASSYNEQFF

V: TRBV5-4
J: TRBJ1-1
CDR3: CASSLGPGVTLMNTEAFF

V: TRBV7-2
J: TRBJ2-6
CDR3: CASSISGGSGANVLTF

V: TRBV6-1
J: TRBJ1-1
CDR3: CASSETGGMNTEAFF

V: TRBV6-4
J: TRBJ1-1
CDR3: CASRDSSWETEAFF